Described below is a single TCR beta chain sequence and its context. The antigen is undetermined. Losses at the gene ends were 3 bases for V and 5 bases for J; bases not matched to a gene: 4. The CDR3 totals 15 residues. Germline-derived CDR1 and CDR2 are SGHDT and YYEEEE. These data originate in a study of cytomegalovirus exposure and HLA in healthy donors. General observations from the study: For presence/absence analyses, sequencing depth was assumed to be roughly uniform across donors. With later analysis, a missense DCLRE1C variant became linked to TCR beta V- and J-gene trimming. It was likely that a cluster of highly shared sequence variants was a sequencing artifact.

The PCR ran on 60 Vbeta and 13 Jbeta primers. Data came from immunoSEQ multiplex PCR; TCRdb stores just in-frame clones and leaves some out. The profile shows about 150,000 clones, around nine tenths of them singletons. The chain is built from TRBV5-6 and TRBJ2-7; 14 nucleotides align to TRBD2. The sequenced material came from PBMCs. This sequence originates from a woman aged 30 to 39 in good health and CMV-seronegative. This chain's CDR3 is CASSWTSGGFDEQYF. Here the CDR3 DNA reads TGTGCCAGCAGCTGGACTAGCGGGGGGTTCGACGAGCAGTACTTC.